The 29 T cell receptor beta chains presented below share a single source sample, sequenced in a study of long-term antiretroviral therapy in people with HIV. Sequencing relied on immunoSEQ assay v3.0, run at survey level. Sequenced by immunoSEQ multiplex PCR; TCRdb stores in-frame clones only, minus some. The sample shows 27,000 or so clones, under 90% of them seen only once. The sequencing used unsorted PBMCs, collected about 5 years after starting antiretroviral therapy. The receptors here all came from a man aged 40-55 years with HIV.

CDR3 DNA: TGTGCCAGCAGCGCCGCAAGGACCGACTACGAGCAGTACTTC. Protein: CASSAARTDYEQYF. The rearrangement uses TRBV5-6 and TRBJ2-7, with D unresolved. The CDR3 totals 14 residues. Germline values: CDR1 SGHDT, CDR2 YYEEEE. V dropped 4 bases and J dropped 3 bases, with 14 bases sitting between them.

This chain connects TRBV6-6 to TRBJ2-2; D remains ambiguous. Per the germline V gene, CDR1 is MNHNY and CDR2 is SVGAGI (reference sequence). CDR3 size: 12 residues. V lost 6 bases and J 5 bases, leaving 7 bases between the germline ends. The CDR3 spells CASRDGTGELFF. CDR3 coding DNA: TGTGCCAGCAGGGACGGGACCGGGGAGCTGTTTTTT.

The chain carries TRBV5-6 and TRBJ2-2; 8 bases map to TRBD1. Unmatched junction bases numbered 11, after V lost 4 bases and J lost 6 bases. CDR3 length: 16 amino acids. The germline CDR1 and CDR2 sequences are SGHDT and YYEEEE. The CDR3 DNA is TGTGCCAGCAGCGGTGGACAGGGTGGAATCGCCGGGGAGCTGTTTTTT. Translated, it gives CASSGGQGGIAGELFF.

The DNA of the CDR3 is TGTGCCAGCAGTCCCGGGGTAGGGGCTTTCTTT. Its translation is CASSPGVGAFF. The gene calls are TRBV2 and TRBJ1-1; D ambiguous. The CDR3 runs to 11 residues. Germline lookup yields CDR1 SNHLY and CDR2 FYNNEI. Trimming took off 5 bases at V and 11 bases at J, with 12 bases between the two ends.

In its sample, this clone was seen once. The V gene is TRBV4-1, the J gene TRBJ2-7; 8 nucleotides line up with TRBD1. The CDR3 sequence is 15 residues long. V trimming: 3 bases; J trimming: 0 bases; junction bases outside the gene matches: 4. Germline V lookup: CDR1 MGHRA, CDR2 YSYEKL. CDR3 in amino acids: CASSHGQGNSYEQYF. CDR3 DNA sequence: TGCGCCAGCAGCCATGGACAGGGAAACTCCTACGAGCAGTACTTC.

The V call is TRBV28, the J call TRBJ2-2; 7 bases align to TRBD2. The length of the CDR3 is 15 residues. With 10 bases clipped from V and 0 bases from J, the junction kept 8 bases outside the gene matches. The V gene's germline CDR1 is MDHEN and CDR2 SYDVKM. CDR3 sequence reads: CANSRGSSNTGELFF. CDR3 in DNA: TGTGCCAACTCTCGCGGGAGCTCGAACACCGGGGAGCTGTTTTTT.

This chain links TRBV6-5 with TRBJ2-7; D is unclear. Germline assignment: CDR1 MNHEY and CDR2 SVGAGI. Trimming removed 6 bases at V and 3 bases at J, with 18 bases between. This CDR3 is built from 15 residues. The CDR3 reads CASSQVNSRNYEQYF. CDR3 DNA: TGTGCCAGCAGCCAAGTTAACTCTCGAAACTACGAGCAGTACTTC.

This chain joins TRBV6-1 and TRBJ2-7; 9 bases agree with TRBD1. The junction had 3 bases not matched to a gene; V was cut back by 1 base and J by 2 bases. This CDR3 comprises 15 residues. Germline CDR1 is MNHNS and CDR2 is SASEGT. This CDR3 reads CASSEDRGLTYEQYF. CDR3 DNA: TGTGCCAGCAGTGAAGACAGGGGGCTGACCTACGAGCAGTACTTC.

The CDR3 spells CASSNFGWSEQFF. The CDR3 DNA reads TGTGCCAGTAGTAATTTCGGGTGGAGTGAGCAGTTCTTC. The rearrangement links TRBV19 to TRBJ2-1; D is undetermined. Between the trimmed V and J ends, which lost 4 bases and 9 bases, there was a span of 13 bases. There are 13 residues in the CDR3. Germline assignment: CDR1 LNHDA and CDR2 SQIVND (reference sequence). Looking up the rest from reference TRBV19 and TRBJ2-1 gives the full variable domain: DGGITQSPKYLFRKEGQNVTLSCEQNLNHDAMYWYRQDPGQGLRLIYYSQIVNDFQKGDIAEGYSVSREKKESFPLTVTSAQKNPTAFYLCASSNFGWSEQFFGPGTRLTVL.

The CDR3: CASKLIPGLAATDTQYF. CDR3 sequence (DNA): TGTGCCAGCAAGCTGATTCCGGGACTAGCGGCCACAGATACGCAGTATTTT. V usage is TRBV5-4 and J usage is TRBJ2-3; 11 positions agree with TRBD2. The CDR3 is made up of 17 amino acids. Germline V lookup: CDR1 SGHNT, CDR2 YYREEE (reference sequence). V shed 6 bases, J shed 2 bases, and the junction held 11 bases outside the gene matches.

This clone is deemed medium-sized. This chain links TRBV6-4 with TRBJ1-5; TRBD1 is a possible D gene (6 bases). Trimming cost V 5 bases and J 2 bases, with 25 bases left between them. The CDR3 loop spans 19 amino acids. Looked up from germline, CDR1 is MRHNA and CDR2 is SNTAGT. The CDR3 loop reads CASSPRGQDQPEGNQPQHF. In DNA form, the CDR3 reads TGTGCCAGCAGTCCACGGGGGCAGGACCAACCTGAGGGCAATCAGCCCCAGCATTTT.

V and J are TRBV19 and TRBJ1-1; TRBD1 matches at 7 bases. The V gene's germline CDR1 is LNHDA and CDR2 SQIVND (reference sequence). V shed 8 bases, J shed 7 bases, and the junction held 1 base outside the gene matches. There are 10 residues in the CDR3. The CDR3 nucleotides read TGTGCCAGTCAGGGGGTTGAAGCTTTCTTT. This codes for CASQGVEAFF.

The chain has TRBV18 and TRBJ2-4; 7 bases match TRBD1. The germline CDR1 and CDR2 sequences are KGHSH and LQKENI. Trimming cost V 3 bases and J 4 bases; bases outside gene matches: 18. The CDR3 is 19 amino acids. The CDR3 region is CASSPYRYRGNTTKNIQYF. The CDR3 region has the DNA TGTGCCAGCTCACCTTACCGATACAGGGGAAACACCACAAAAAACATTCAGTACTTC.

V is TRBV29-1 and J is TRBJ2-1, with 8 nucleotides matching TRBD1. Unmatched junction bases numbered 6, after V lost 2 bases and J lost 0 bases. The CDR3 loop spans 16 amino acids. Germline V gene sequence: CDR1 SQVTM, CDR2 ANQGSEA. The CDR3 DNA follows: TGCAGCGTTGAACCTCGGGACAGGAGCTCCTACAATGAGCAGTTCTTC. This translates into CSVEPRDRSSYNEQFF.

DNA of the CDR3: TGTGCCAGCAGCCCTACTCTAGCGGGGGCCTACGAGCAGTACTTC. This gives the protein CASSPTLAGAYEQYF. The rearrangement links TRBV14 to TRBJ2-7; 10 bases are a match to TRBD2. Germline CDR1 reads SGHDN; CDR2 reads FVKESK. The CDR3 runs to 15 residues. Trimming cost V 4 bases and J 2 bases; bases outside gene matches: 5.

J is TRBJ1-4 and V is TRBV14; D remains unclear. Trimming removed 0 bases from V and 0 bases from J, with 8 bases in between. From germline, CDR1 is SGHDN and CDR2 FVKESK. The CDR3 is 16 amino acids. Here the CDR3 DNA reads TGTGCCAGCAGCCAAGATCAAGCGACAACTAATGAAAAACTGTTTTTT. Amino acid sequence: CASSQDQATTNEKLFF.

This chain's CDR3 is CASSLGTLTDTQYF. CDR3 DNA sequence: TGTGCCAGCAGCTTAGGAACCCTCACAGATACGCAGTATTTT. This rearrangement joins TRBV7-9 to TRBJ2-3; D not resolved. Per the germline V gene, CDR1 is SEHNR and CDR2 is FQNEAQ (reference sequence). V dropped 1 base and J dropped 2 bases, with 7 bases sitting between them. This CDR3 has 14 amino acids.

V usage is TRBV2 and J usage is TRBJ2-7, with TRBD1 matching 8 bases. Germline V gene lookup returns CDR1 SNHLY and CDR2 FYNNEI. The CDR3 is 14 residues long. J was trimmed by 4 bases and V by 6 bases; bases with no gene match: 8. The CDR3 sequence is CASRGTGKGYEQYF. The CDR3 region has the DNA TGTGCCAGCAGGGGGACAGGCAAGGGGTACGAGCAGTACTTC.

This chain connects TRBV27 to TRBJ2-7; maybe TRBD2 (5 bases). Per germline, CDR1 MNHEY and CDR2 SMNVEV (reference sequence). CDR3 length equals 16 residues. Trimming shortened V by 0 bases and J by 0 bases, and 12 bases separated the two germline ends. This CDR3 reads CASSLSKDFSSYEQYF. Written as DNA, the CDR3 is TGTGCCAGCAGTTTATCGAAGGACTTTAGCTCCTACGAGCAGTACTTC.

V is TRBV27 and J is TRBJ2-2; a weak D match, TRBD2 (5 bases). The CDR3 runs to 16 residues. V lost 6 bases and J 4 bases, leaving 18 bases between the germline ends. The germline V gene encodes CDR1 MNHEY and CDR2 SMNVEV (reference sequence). The CDR3 spells CASSPIGNEGTGELFF. The CDR3 DNA reads TGTGCCAGCAGCCCGATAGGGAATGAGGGCACCGGGGAGCTGTTTTTT.

This rearrangement joins TRBV5-8 to TRBJ2-1; weak D call: TRBD2 (6 bases). The CDR3 spans 12 residues. V was trimmed by 7 bases and J by 1 base, leaving 6 bases between them. Germline V gene lookup returns CDR1 SGHTS and CDR2 YDEGEE. This chain's CDR3 is CASGGSYNEQFF. The CDR3 bases are TGTGCCAGCGGGGGGTCCTACAATGAGCAGTTCTTC.

The genes are TRBV2 and TRBJ2-3, with D possibly matching TRBD2 (6 bases). The V gene lost 6 bases and the J gene lost 2 bases, with 12 bases spanning the gap. The CDR3 has 14 residues. Germline CDR1 reads SNHLY; CDR2 reads FYNNEI. Here the CDR3 DNA reads TGTGCCAGCAGGGGACTTTACCACACAGATACGCAGTATTTT. This codes for CASRGLYHTDTQYF. Full variable domain (remainder filled in from reference TRBV2 and TRBJ2-3): EPEVTQTPSHQVTQMGQEVILRCVPISNHLYFYWYRQILGQKVEFLVSFYNNEISEKSEIFDDQFSVERPDGSNFTLKIRSTKLEDSAMYFCASRGLYHTDTQYFGPGTRLTVL.

CDR3 coding DNA: TGTGCCAGCTGTTACGGGACAGGGTTGGCCGGGGAGCTGTTTTTT. It translates to CASCYGTGLAGELFF. The V call is TRBV7-9, the J call TRBJ2-2; TRBD1 agrees at 9 bases. The CDR3 contains 15 residues. V was pared by 8 bases and J by 6 bases, with 10 bases of the junction left unmatched. From germline, CDR1 is SEHNR and CDR2 FQNEAQ (reference sequence).

V usage is TRBV7-9 and J usage is TRBJ2-5, with D perhaps matching TRBD1 (5 bases). V shed 7 bases and J shed 2 bases, with 17 bases lying between them. Per the germline V gene, CDR1 is SEHNR and CDR2 is FQNEAQ (reference sequence). The CDR3 runs 15 residues. DNA of the CDR3: TGTGCCAGCATCAACGTAGGACATTTACAAGAGACCCAGTACTTC. It specifies CASINVGHLQETQYF.

The genes are TRBV5-6 and TRBJ2-5; D gene unclear. The CDR3 has 14 amino acids. CDR1 and CDR2 (germline): SGHDT, YYEEEE. Trimming pared 1 base from V and 3 bases from J, leaving 10 bases between. CDR3 sequence reads: CASSLIRTEETQYF. CDR3 in DNA: TGTGCCAGCAGCTTGATTCGGACGGAAGAGACCCAGTACTTC.

This chain joins TRBV2 and TRBJ2-6; TRBD2 might be the D (7 bases). Deletions cut 11 bases from V and 4 bases from J, with 15 bases between. The germline gives CDR1 SNHLY, CDR2 FYNNEI. This CDR3 contains 14 residues. The CDR3 DNA reads as TGTGCCCGGGGGGCCGGGTCCGGGGCCAACGTCCTGACTTTC. Translating it yields CARGAGSGANVLTF.

The chain links TRBV23-1 to TRBJ2-1, with a tentative D call TRBD1 (5 bases). TRBV23-1 is recorded as an ORF, its role being uncertain. This CDR3 contains 13 residues. Trimming shortened V by 10 bases and J by 6 bases, and 16 bases separated the two germline ends. The CDR3 loop is CANRQPPGNEQFF. In DNA form, the CDR3 reads TGCGCCAACCGACAGCCCCCTGGCAATGAGCAGTTCTTC.

The chain combines TRBV6-5 with TRBJ2-7; perhaps TRBD2 as D (6 bases). V lost 5 bases, J lost 5 bases, and 13 bases lay in between. CDR3 length: 13 residues. Germline assignment: CDR1 MNHEY and CDR2 SVGAGI. The CDR3: CASSPYGGNEQYF. DNA for the CDR3: TGTGCCAGCAGTCCCTATGGGGGGAACGAGCAGTACTTC.

This chain connects TRBV7-2 to TRBJ1-4, with unresolved D. Germline V gene lookup returns CDR1 SGHTA and CDR2 FQGNSA. V was clipped by 1 base and J by 8 bases, with 5 bases between them. This CDR3 is built from 12 residues. Here the CDR3 reads CASSLVVEKLFF. The DNA of the CDR3 is TGTGCCAGCAGCTTAGTTGTCGAAAAACTGTTTTTT.